Presented here are 24 T cell receptor beta chains from one specimen sequenced in a study of identical twins. One entry per CDR3 protein results from TCRdb running MiXCR on the 5' RACE reads. The sample holds roughly 690,000 distinct CDR3 sequences, around 6.1% seen once. Input material: naive T cells sorted from blood. These receptor sequences come from a man between 18 and 29 years old in good health.

The table lists this clonotype with a few counts. The chain links TRBV27 to TRBJ2-3, with 15 bases fitting TRBD2. CDR3 length equals 17 residues. From germline, CDR1 is MNHEY and CDR2 SMNVEV (reference sequence). The trim removed 7 bases at V and 3 bases at J, leaving 8 bases unmatched. This chain's CDR3 is CASTTLGLAGGTDTQYF. The CDR3 nucleotides read TGTGCCAGCACTACGCTGGGACTAGCGGGAGGTACAGATACGCAGTATTTT.

This clonotype showed up many times. The chain recombines TRBV28 with TRBJ2-7, with D perhaps TRBD2 (6 bases). The ends were cut back, 7 bases at V and 0 bases at J, with 13 bases in the middle. The germline V gene encodes CDR1 MDHEN and CDR2 SYDVKM. The length of the CDR3 is 14 residues. CDR3 residues: CASNKAGSSYEQYF. CDR3 coding DNA: TGTGCCAGCAACAAAGCCGGGAGCTCCTACGAGCAGTACTTC.

The chain has TRBV5-1 and TRBJ2-5, with 7 positions matching TRBD2. The J segment lost 2 bases and the V segment lost 0 bases, leaving 13 bases of the junction unmatched. CDR3 length: 18 amino acids. CDR1 SGHRS and CDR2 YFSETQ come from the germline V gene. The CDR3 loop is CASSLAGRLEKKQETQYF. Here the CDR3 DNA reads TGCGCCAGCAGCTTGGCCGGGAGGCTGGAGAAGAAACAAGAGACCCAGTACTTC.

The chain combines TRBV6-1 with TRBJ2-7, with 9 bases lining up with TRBD1. Trimming took 6 bases from V and 5 from J; bases not matched to a gene: 8. The germline V gene encodes CDR1 MNHNS and CDR2 SASEGT. The CDR3 is 14 residues long. The CDR3 protein is CASRRGTGKNEQYF. The CDR3 DNA reads as TGTGCCAGCAGACGCGGGACAGGGAAGAACGAGCAGTACTTC.

This clonotype was seen repeatedly, ten times or more. The gene calls are TRBV6-1 and TRBJ1-5; 8 bases are a match to TRBD1. Per the germline V gene, CDR1 is MNHNS and CDR2 is SASEGT. The junction had 8 bases not matched to a gene; V was cut back by 11 bases and J by 2 bases. This CDR3 spans 14 amino acids. CDR3 residues: CAGGQAGGNQPQHF. Written as DNA, the CDR3 is TGTGCCGGGGGACAGGCGGGGGGCAATCAGCCCCAGCATTTT.

At least ten counts were recorded for this clonotype. Germline and junction disagree at one end, which may indicate a read error. The chain uses TRBV5-1 and TRBJ2-2, with D possibly matching TRBD1 (5 bases). Per the germline V gene, CDR1 is SGHRS and CDR2 is YFSETQ. This CDR3 has 14 amino acids. CDR3 DNA sequence: TGTGCCAGCAGTTTAGGGCAGGGTCCCGGGGAGCTGTTTTTT. Amino acid sequence: CASSLGQGPGELFF.

This clonotype was detected a few times. The V call is TRBV12-2, the J call TRBJ2-1; no check of the table's D call, TRBD2, against the DNA was made. TRBV12-2 is a documented pseudogene. The CDR3 runs to 16 residues. CDR3 sequence (DNA): TGTGCAAGTCGCTTAGTTTCCGCGAGGCCCCGCACTGAGCAGTTCTTC. This encodes CASRLVSARPRTEQFF.

The CDR3 here is CASSRDRGQFF. CDR3 DNA: TGTGCCAGCTCCCGGGACAGGGGGCAGTTCTTC. The chain uses TRBV18 and TRBJ2-1, with 10 positions matching TRBD1. V trimming: 6 bases; J trimming: 12 bases; junction bases outside the gene matches: 2. Looked up from germline, CDR1 is KGHSH and CDR2 is LQKENI. This CDR3 comprises 11 residues.

In its sample, this clonotype was seen many times. The rearrangement uses TRBV12-3 or TRBV12-4 and TRBJ2-1, with D tentatively TRBD2 (6 bases). The CDR3 contains 11 residues. V dropped 6 bases and J dropped 13 bases, with 13 bases sitting between them. The CDR3 DNA reads TGTGCCAGCAGCATGGGGGGACTCCAGTTCTTC. It yields the protein CASSMGGLQFF.

The CDR3 bases are TGCGCCAGCAGTGAGGCGTTGTCGGGGACCCTTCAAGAGACCCAGTACTTC. Translation: CASSEALSGTLQETQYF. V is TRBV10-2 and J is TRBJ2-5, with D tentatively TRBD1 or TRBD2 (5 bases each). Germline CDR1 is WSHSY and CDR2 is SAAADI. The V end lost 2 bases, the J end lost 2 bases, and 18 bases lay between the germline ends. The CDR3 has 17 residues.

The chain uses TRBV7-2 and TRBJ1-5, with D perhaps TRBD1 (5 bases). Germline V gene data show CDR1 as SGHTA and CDR2 as FQGNSA. The V and J ends lost 1 base and 3 bases respectively, with 16 bases between them. The CDR3 consists of 17 residues. This CDR3 is CASSLGPQGTLNQPQHF. CDR3 nucleotide sequence: TGTGCCAGCAGCTTAGGACCTCAGGGTACCCTCAATCAGCCCCAGCATTTT.

This clonotype has a handful of counts. CDR3 bases: TGTGCCAGCAGCCAACAAGAACTAATAAAAAACACAGATACGCAGTATTTT. This codes for CASSQQELIKNTDTQYF. This chain joins TRBV14 and TRBJ2-3; D ambiguous. Germline V gives CDR1 SGHDN, CDR2 FVKESK. V lost 2 bases, J lost 2 bases, and 17 bases lay in between. This CDR3 is 17 amino acids long.

Many counts were recorded for this clonotype. The chain is built from TRBV6-5 and TRBJ1-1; no reliable D call. Per the germline V gene, CDR1 is MNHEY and CDR2 is SVGAGI. The CDR3 totals 13 residues. V was trimmed by 2 bases and J by 5 bases, leaving 9 bases between them. CDR3 nucleotides: TGTGCCAGCAGTTACGCCAGTGAAACTGAAGCTTTCTTT. This sequence encodes CASSYASETEAFF.

The CDR3 DNA sequence: TGTGCCAGCAGTTTATCCCAGAGGCAGCCCCAGCATTTT. Its protein product is CASSLSQRQPQHF. The chain links TRBV27 to TRBJ1-5; the D is unclear. Trimming removed 0 bases at V and 7 bases at J, with 7 bases between. This CDR3 region has 13 residues. Germline CDR1 MNHEY, CDR2 SMNVEV (reference sequence).

This clonotype was recorded at least ten times. This rearrangement joins TRBV4-1 to TRBJ2-1, with 8 bases aligning to TRBD1. V lost 10 bases and J lost 6; bases outside the gene matches: 5. The CDR3 is 12 amino acids. The germline CDR1 and CDR2 sequences are MGHRA and YSYEKL. Here the CDR3 DNA reads TGCGCCATACAGACAGGGGTCAATGAGCAGTTCTTC. Translated, it gives CAIQTGVNEQFF.

The sample holds a few counts of this clonotype. V is TRBV4-2 and J is TRBJ1-1, with D maybe TRBD1 (5 bases). This CDR3 contains 14 residues. V shed 0 bases and J shed 3 bases, with 8 bases lying between them. CDR1 LGHNA and CDR2 YNFKEQ come from the germline V gene. The CDR3 nucleotides read TGTGCCAGCAGCCAAGAACAGGCTCACACTGAAGCTTTCTTT. Encoded protein: CASSQEQAHTEAFF.

The chain carries TRBV3-1 and TRBJ2-7; D gene uncertain. V was shortened by 1 base and J by 1 base, with 8 bases between the two germline ends. Germline lookup yields CDR1 LGHDT and CDR2 YNNKEL (reference sequence). There are 14 residues in the CDR3. The CDR3 coding sequence is TGTGCCAGCAGCCAAGGTGTGGGGTCCTACGAGCAGTACGTC. Protein sequence: CASSQGVGSYEQYV.

This clonotype was detected ten times or more. V and J are TRBV20-1 and TRBJ2-7; the D is unclear. The V end lost 5 bases, the J end lost 7 bases, and 18 bases lay between the germline ends. Per germline, CDR1 DFQATT and CDR2 SNEGSKA (reference sequence). The CDR3 is 13 residues long. The CDR3 region is CSADRLDVLEQYF. CDR3 bases: TGCAGTGCTGACCGGTTGGACGTCCTGGAGCAGTACTTC.

This clonotype was recorded many times. V gene TRBV28 combines with J gene TRBJ2-5; TRBD2 agrees at 11 bases. The CDR3 consists of 17 residues. Germline loops: CDR1 MDHEN, CDR2 SYDVKM. The V segment lost 6 bases and the J segment 4 bases; nucleotides outside the gene matches: 13. CDR3 in DNA: TGTGCCAGCAGCTCATCTCGTGGGCTAGCGGGAGGAGAGACCCAGTACTTC. Translating gives CASSSSRGLAGGETQYF.

This clonotype has a count of ten or more. This sequence joins TRBV20-1 and TRBJ2-5; 7 bases map to TRBD2. The CDR3 extends over 16 amino acids. CDR1 DFQATT and CDR2 SNEGSKA come from the germline V gene (reference sequence). V dropped 5 bases and J dropped 2; count of bases not matched to a gene: 14. CDR3 sequence reads: CSAVPGGGLAQETQYF. The CDR3 DNA follows: TGCAGTGCTGTCCCCGGGGGAGGGCTAGCGCAAGAGACCCAGTACTTC.

The chain links TRBV6-2 or TRBV6-3 to TRBJ1-2; D is uncertain. The CDR3 runs to 12 residues. Looked up from germline, CDR1 is MNHEY and CDR2 is SVGEGT. V lost 2 bases, J lost 5 bases, and 6 bases lay in between. The CDR3 DNA reads as TGTGCCAGCAGTTACGACGGGTATGGCTACACCTTC. It specifies CASSYDGYGYTF.

In its sample, this clonotype was seen a few times. This chain joins TRBV2 and TRBJ2-1; 11 nucleotides agree with TRBD2. This CDR3 is 16 amino acids long. Germline values: CDR1 SNHLY, CDR2 FYNNEI. J lost 9 bases, V lost 2 bases, and 9 bases had no gene match. CDR3 nucleotide sequence: TGTGCCAGCAGTGAAAGCTTTAGCGGGAGGGCCGGTGAGCAGTTCTTC. Amino acid sequence: CASSESFSGRAGEQFF.

This clonotype was observed many times. The chain employs TRBV11-2 and TRBJ2-1; 11 positions agree with TRBD2. The V and J ends lost 5 bases and 9 bases, in that order; junction bases with no gene match: 12. The CDR3 is 16 amino acids. CDR1 is SGHAT and CDR2 is FQNNGV in the germline V gene. CDR3 nucleotides: TGTGCCAGCAGCCTTAAAAACACGGGACTAGCGGTTGAGCAGTTCTTC. It translates to CASSLKNTGLAVEQFF.

The CDR3 protein is CASSPEPQGTTDTQYF. The CDR3 region has the DNA TGCGCCAGCAGCCCGGAGCCTCAGGGGACAACAGATACGCAGTATTTT. The chain employs TRBV5-1 and TRBJ2-3; TRBD1 is a possible D gene (6 bases). Germline CDR1 is SGHRS and CDR2 is YFSETQ. This CDR3 comprises 16 residues. The V end was cut by 4 bases, the J end by 3 bases, with 18 bases between. Together with reference TRBV5-1 and TRBJ2-3, the CDR3 gives the full variable domain: KAGVTQTPRYLIKTRGQQVTLSCSPISGHRSVSWYQQTPGQGLQFLFEYFSETQRNKGNFPGRFSGRQFSNSRSEMNVSTLELGDSALYLCASSPEPQGTTDTQYFGPGTRLTVL.